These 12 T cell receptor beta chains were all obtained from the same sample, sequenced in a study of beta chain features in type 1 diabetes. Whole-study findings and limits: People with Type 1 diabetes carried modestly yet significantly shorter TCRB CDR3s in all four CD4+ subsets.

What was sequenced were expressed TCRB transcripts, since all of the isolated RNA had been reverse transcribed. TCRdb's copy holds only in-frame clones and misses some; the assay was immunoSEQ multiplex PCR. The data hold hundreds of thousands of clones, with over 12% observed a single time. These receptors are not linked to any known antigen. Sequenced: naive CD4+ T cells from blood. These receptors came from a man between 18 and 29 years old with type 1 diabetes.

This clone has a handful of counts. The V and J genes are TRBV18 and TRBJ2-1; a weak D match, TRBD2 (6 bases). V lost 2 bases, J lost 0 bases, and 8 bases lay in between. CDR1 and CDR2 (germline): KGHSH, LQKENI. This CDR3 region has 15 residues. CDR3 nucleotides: TGTGCCAGCTCACCAGGGGACTTCTCCTACAATGAGCAGTTCTTC. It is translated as CASSPGDFSYNEQFF.

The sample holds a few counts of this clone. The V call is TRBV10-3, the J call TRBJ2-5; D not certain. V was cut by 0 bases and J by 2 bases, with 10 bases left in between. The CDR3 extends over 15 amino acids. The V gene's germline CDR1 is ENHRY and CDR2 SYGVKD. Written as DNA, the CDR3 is TGTGCCATCAGTGAGTCGAAGTTAAAGCAAGAGACCCAGTACTTC. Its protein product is CAISESKLKQETQYF.

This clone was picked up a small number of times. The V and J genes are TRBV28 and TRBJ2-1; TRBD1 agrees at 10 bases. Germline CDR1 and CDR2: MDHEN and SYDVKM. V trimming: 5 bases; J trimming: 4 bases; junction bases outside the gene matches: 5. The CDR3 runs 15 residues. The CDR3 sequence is CASSLLGQGYNEQFF. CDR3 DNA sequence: TGTGCCAGCAGTCTCCTGGGACAGGGGTACAATGAGCAGTTCTTC.

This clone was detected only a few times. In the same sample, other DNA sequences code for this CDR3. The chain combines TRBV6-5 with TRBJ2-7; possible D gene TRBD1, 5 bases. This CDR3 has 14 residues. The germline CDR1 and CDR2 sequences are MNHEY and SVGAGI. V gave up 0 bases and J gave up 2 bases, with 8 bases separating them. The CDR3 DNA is TGTGCCAGCAGTTACTCGGGCAGGGCCTACGAGCAGTACTTC. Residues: CASSYSGRAYEQYF.

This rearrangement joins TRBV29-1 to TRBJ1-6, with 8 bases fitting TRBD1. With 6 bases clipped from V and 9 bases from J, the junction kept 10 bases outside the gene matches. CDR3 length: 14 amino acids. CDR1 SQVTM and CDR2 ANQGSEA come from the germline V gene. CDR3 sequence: CSVRVGQGASPLHF. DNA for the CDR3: TGCAGCGTGAGGGTTGGGCAGGGGGCTTCACCCCTCCACTTT. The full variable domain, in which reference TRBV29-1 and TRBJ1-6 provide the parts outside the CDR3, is SAVISQKPSRDICQRGTSLTIQCQVDSQVTMMFWYRQQPGQSLTLIATANQGSEATYESGFVIDKFPISRPNLTFSTLTVSNMSPEDSSIYLCSVRVGQGASPLHFGNGTRLTVT.

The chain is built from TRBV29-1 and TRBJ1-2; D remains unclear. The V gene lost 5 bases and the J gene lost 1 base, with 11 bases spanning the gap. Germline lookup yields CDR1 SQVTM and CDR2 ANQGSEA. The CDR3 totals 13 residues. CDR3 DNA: TGCAGCGTTCAAATAGGGAATAACTATGGCTACACCTTC. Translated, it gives CSVQIGNNYGYTF.

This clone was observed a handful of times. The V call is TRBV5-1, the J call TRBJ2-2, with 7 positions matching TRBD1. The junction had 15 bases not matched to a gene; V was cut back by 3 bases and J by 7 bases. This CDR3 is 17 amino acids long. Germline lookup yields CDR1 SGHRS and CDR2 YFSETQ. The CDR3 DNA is TGCGCCAGCAGCTGGACAGGTCCTAAGCTCCCTGTCGGGGAGCTGTTTTTT. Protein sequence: CASSWTGPKLPVGELFF.

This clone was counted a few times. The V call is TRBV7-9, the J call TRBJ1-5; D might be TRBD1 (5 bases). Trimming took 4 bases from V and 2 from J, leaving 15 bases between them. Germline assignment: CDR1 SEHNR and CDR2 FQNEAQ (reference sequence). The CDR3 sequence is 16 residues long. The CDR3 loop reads CASSSSTLGGNQPQHF. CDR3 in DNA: TGTGCCAGCAGCTCTTCCACCCTGGGGGGCAATCAGCCCCAGCATTTT.

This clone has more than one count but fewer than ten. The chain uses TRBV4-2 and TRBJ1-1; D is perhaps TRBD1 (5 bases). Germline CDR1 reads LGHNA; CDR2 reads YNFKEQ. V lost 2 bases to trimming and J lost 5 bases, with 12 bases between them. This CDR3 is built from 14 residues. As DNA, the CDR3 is TGTGCCAGCAGCCAACAGGGAAGTAGGACTGAAGCTTTCTTT. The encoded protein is CASSQQGSRTEAFF.

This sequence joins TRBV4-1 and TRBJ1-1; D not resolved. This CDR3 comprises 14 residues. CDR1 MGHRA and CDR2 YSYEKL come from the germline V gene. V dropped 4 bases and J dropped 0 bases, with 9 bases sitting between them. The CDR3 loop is CASSRADLNTEAFF. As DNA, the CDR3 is TGCGCCAGCAGCCGAGCAGATCTGAACACTGAAGCTTTCTTT.

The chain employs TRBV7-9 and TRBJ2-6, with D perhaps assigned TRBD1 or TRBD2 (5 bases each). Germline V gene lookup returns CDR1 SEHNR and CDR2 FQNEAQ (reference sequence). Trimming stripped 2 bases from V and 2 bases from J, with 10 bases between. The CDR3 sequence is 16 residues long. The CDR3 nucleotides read TGTGCCAGCAGCTTAAATCTGGGGGCTGGGGCCAACGTCCTGACTTTC. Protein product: CASSLNLGAGANVLTF.

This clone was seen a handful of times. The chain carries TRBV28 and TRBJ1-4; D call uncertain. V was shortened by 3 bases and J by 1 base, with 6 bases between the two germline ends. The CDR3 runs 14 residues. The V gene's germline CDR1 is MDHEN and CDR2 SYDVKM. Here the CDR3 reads CASSFGVTNEKLFF. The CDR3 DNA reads TGTGCCAGCAGTTTTGGGGTAACTAATGAAAAACTGTTTTTT.